One T cell receptor beta chain is described in this entry. Its antigen is currently unknown. This entry comes from a study of T cell responses to AZD1222 COVID-19 vaccine. Sequencing was performed with immunoSEQ multiplex PCR; in TCRdb, only in-frame clones are kept and a portion is missing. The sample yields some 150,000 clones, roughly 80% seen once. General observations from the study: Baseline antibody screening turned up just six seropositive AZD1222 recipients. The CD4 TCRs associated with vaccination extended across spike and predominated at 160-218 and 743-854. Only after the peak T cell response were repertoires sampled. The donor cohort was predominantly white British with a female majority, and clonal diversity may have been underestimated.

Germline V CDR1 and CDR2: SNHLY, FYNNEI. The V gene lost 7 bases and the J gene lost 0 bases, with 12 bases spanning the gap. The CDR3 runs 14 residues. V is TRBV2 and J is TRBJ1-1, with a tentative D call TRBD1 (6 bases). Here the sequenced sample was peripheral blood, taken on day 0 of MenACWY control vaccination. The sequence was collected from an adult in good health. Here the CDR3 reads CASKLDRMNTEAFF. CDR3 bases: TGTGCCAGCAAGCTAGACAGGATGAACACTGAAGCTTTCTTT.